Reported below is one T cell receptor beta chain. The method was immunoSEQ multiplex PCR; TCRdb's version includes in-frame clones alone and lacks a portion of them. Of under 70,000 clones listed, approximately 77% are singletons. The data derive from a study of radiotherapy plus CTLA-4 blockade in lung cancer. The overall study: Patients showed objective responses in about 20% of cases and disease control in roughly 31%.

This CDR3 region has 14 residues. V lost 3 bases to trimming and J lost 3 bases, with 11 bases between them. Germline loops: CDR1 MNHNS, CDR2 SASEGT. The sequencing here drew on peripheral blood, taken from a patient treated with radiotherapy plus ipilimumab. The J gene is TRBJ1-2, the V gene TRBV6-1; perhaps TRBD1 as D (5 bases). The receptor was derived from a human donor with non-small cell lung cancer who had a complete response to radiotherapy plus ipilimumab. CDR3 sequence: CASSEGPVDYGYTF. CDR3 in DNA: TGTGCCAGCAGTGAGGGACCCGTCGACTATGGCTACACCTTC.